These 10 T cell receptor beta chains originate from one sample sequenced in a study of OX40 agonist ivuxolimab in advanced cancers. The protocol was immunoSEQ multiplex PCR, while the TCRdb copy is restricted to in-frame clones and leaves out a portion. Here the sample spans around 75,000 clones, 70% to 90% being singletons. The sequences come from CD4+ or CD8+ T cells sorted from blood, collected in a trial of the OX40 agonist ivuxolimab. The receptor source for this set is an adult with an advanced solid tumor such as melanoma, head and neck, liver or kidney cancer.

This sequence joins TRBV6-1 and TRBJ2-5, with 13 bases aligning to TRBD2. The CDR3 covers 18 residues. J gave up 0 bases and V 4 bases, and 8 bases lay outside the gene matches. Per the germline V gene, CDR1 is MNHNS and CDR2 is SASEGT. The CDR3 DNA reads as TGTGCCAGCAGTGCCCGACTAGCGGGGGGCCAATACCAAGAGACCCAGTACTTC. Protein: CASSARLAGGQYQETQYF.

The CDR3 coding sequence is TGTGCCAGCAGCTTGGGGCCCTTGGCCGGGGAGCTGTTTTTT. Encoded protein: CASSLGPLAGELFF. J is TRBJ2-2 and V is TRBV5-5; D unresolved. The CDR3 has 14 amino acids. Trimming removed 0 bases at V and 6 bases at J, with 9 bases between. Germline-derived CDR1 and CDR2 are SGHKS and YYEKEE (reference sequence).

In nucleotides, the CDR3 is TGTGCCAGCAGCATACTGTGGGACACCCGTAGCACAGATACGCAGTATTTT. It translates to CASSILWDTRSTDTQYF. The chain has TRBV5-4 and TRBJ2-3; D may be TRBD1 (6 bases). Between the trimmed V and J ends, which lost 4 bases and 0 bases, there was a span of 18 bases. Germline V gene sequence: CDR1 SGHNT, CDR2 YYREEE (reference sequence). This CDR3 has 17 amino acids.

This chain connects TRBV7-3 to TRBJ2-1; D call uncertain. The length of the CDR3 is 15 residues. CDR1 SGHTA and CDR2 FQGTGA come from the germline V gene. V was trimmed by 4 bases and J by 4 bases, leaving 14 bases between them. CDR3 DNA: TGTGCCAGCAGCTCGAACGGACCAAGTTACAATGAGCAGTTCTTC. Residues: CASSSNGPSYNEQFF.

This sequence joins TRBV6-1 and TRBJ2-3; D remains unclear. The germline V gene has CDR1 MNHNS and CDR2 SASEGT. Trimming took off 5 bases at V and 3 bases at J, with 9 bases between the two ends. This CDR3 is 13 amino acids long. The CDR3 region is CASSTPSTDTQYF. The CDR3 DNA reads TGTGCCAGCAGTACGCCATCAACAGATACGCAGTATTTT.

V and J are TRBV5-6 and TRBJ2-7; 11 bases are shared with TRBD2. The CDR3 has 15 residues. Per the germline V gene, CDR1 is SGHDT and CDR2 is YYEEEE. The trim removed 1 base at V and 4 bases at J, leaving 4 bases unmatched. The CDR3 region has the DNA TGTGCCAGCAGCTTGTCGGCTAGCGGGGGGTACGAGCAGTACTTC. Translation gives CASSLSASGGYEQYF.

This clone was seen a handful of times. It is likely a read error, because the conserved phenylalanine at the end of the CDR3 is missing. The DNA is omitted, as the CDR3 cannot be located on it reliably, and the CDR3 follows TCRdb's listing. The chain's CDR3 is CASSESLVGQGMV. This chain links TRBV10-1 with TRBJ1-4; TRBD1, the table's D call, lacks a check against the DNA. Germline V gives CDR1 WNHNN, CDR2 SYGVQD (reference sequence). The CDR3 extends over 13 residues, inclusive of both ends.

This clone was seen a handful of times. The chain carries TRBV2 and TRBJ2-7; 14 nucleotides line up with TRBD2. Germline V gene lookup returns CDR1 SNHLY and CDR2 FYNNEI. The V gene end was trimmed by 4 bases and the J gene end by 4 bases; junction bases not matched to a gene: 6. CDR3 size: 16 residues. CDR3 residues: CASSVPGLAGEYEQYF. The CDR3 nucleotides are TGTGCCAGCAGTGTACCGGGACTAGCGGGAGAATACGAGCAGTACTTC.

This CDR3 is CASSPGTVPNYGYTF. In DNA form, the CDR3 reads TGTGCCAGCAGTCCCGGGACAGTTCCTAACTATGGCTACACCTTC. The rearrangement uses TRBV21-1 and TRBJ1-2; the tabulated D call, TRBD1, remains unverified against the DNA. TRBV21-1 is designated a pseudogene. The CDR3 spans 15 residues.

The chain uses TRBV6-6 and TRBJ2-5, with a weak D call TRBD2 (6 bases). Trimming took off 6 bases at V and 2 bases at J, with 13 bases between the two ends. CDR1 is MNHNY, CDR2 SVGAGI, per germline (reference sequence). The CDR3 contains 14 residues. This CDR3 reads CASSLSRDQETQYF. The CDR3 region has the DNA TGTGCCAGCAGCCTTTCGCGGGATCAAGAGACCCAGTACTTC.